The clone carrying this TCR beta chain came up many times. After constant-region reverse-primer amplification, full-length variable regions underwent semi-nested PCR with Nested Universal Primer A. From the 5' RACE reads, TCRdb called clonotypes with MiXCR, one entry per CDR3 protein. The sample yields about 23,000 distinct CDR3 sequences, about 31% seen once. Purified naive CD4+ T cells were depleted of CD25+ Tregs. The V gene's germline CDR1 is SGHTA and CDR2 FQGTGA. Trimming stripped 2 bases from V and 6 bases from J, with 13 bases between. The CDR3 is 14 residues long. Sequenced material: tumor-infiltrating naive CD4+ T cells sorted from the breast tumor. Documented subset: naive CD4+ T cells, CD4+CD45RA+CD25-. The chain combines TRBV7-3 with TRBJ1-1; tentative D call: TRBD1 (6 bases). The receptor was isolated from a female donor with breast cancer. The chain's CDR3 is CASSLYGTPSEAFF. For the CDR3, the DNA is TGTGCCAGCAGCTTATATGGGACACCCTCTGAAGCTTTCTTT.